The 27 T cell receptor beta chains presented below share a single source sample, sequenced in a study of blood T cell repertoires in COVID-19 (TCRdb year 2020). Library creation used the immunoSEQ multiplex PCR assay. TCRdb carries this immuneACCESS record with in-frame sequences only. Its versions omit some clonotypes, under half of them owing to an unresolved V gene in the studies checked, with the rest unexplained. The sample table shows roughly 67,000 clones, and approximately 80% are seen once. The top ten hold over 5% of the sample. Sequencing used peripheral blood. All receptors derive from a woman between 50 and 59 years old with active or convalescent COVID-19.

The chain employs TRBV6-5 and TRBJ2-3, with TRBD2 as a possible D gene (5 bases). The CDR3 extends over 15 amino acids. CDR1 is MNHEY, CDR2 SVGAGI, per germline. Deletions cut 8 bases from V and 2 bases from J, with 17 bases between. DNA of the CDR3: TGTGCCAGCTCACGAAGGGTTAGCGCCACAGATACGCAGTATTTT. Protein product: CASSRRVSATDTQYF.

The chain couples TRBV7-3 to TRBJ2-3; possible D gene TRBD2, 5 bases. V lost 5 bases to trimming and J lost 3 bases, with 12 bases between them. Germline V gene data show CDR1 as SGHTA and CDR2 as FQGTGA. The CDR3 is 14 residues long. This chain's CDR3 is CASSASGWTDTQYF. In nucleotides, the CDR3 is TGTGCCAGCAGCGCCTCGGGGTGGACAGATACGCAGTATTTT.

This rearrangement joins TRBV2 to TRBJ2-1, with a possible D match to TRBD2 (6 bases). Looked up from germline, CDR1 is SNHLY and CDR2 is FYNNEI. The CDR3 has 13 amino acids. The V gene lost 6 bases and the J gene lost 4 bases, with 10 bases spanning the gap. The CDR3 nucleotides are TGTGCCAGCAGCGCGGGGCTTTACAATGAGCAGTTCTTC. Amino acid sequence: CASSAGLYNEQFF.

The chain is built from TRBV7-8 and TRBJ1-5; 7 bases are a match to TRBD1. The junction had 6 bases not matched to a gene; V was cut back by 3 bases and J by 4 bases. The CDR3 is 15 amino acids. Germline V gives CDR1 SGHVS, CDR2 FQNEAQ. In DNA form, the CDR3 reads TGTGCCAGCAGCTTGGACAGGCGGCGGAATCAGCCCCAGCATTTT. Translation: CASSLDRRRNQPQHF.

The J gene is TRBJ1-5, the V gene TRBV4-2, with 12 nucleotides matching TRBD1. The V and J ends lost 3 bases and 2 bases, in that order; junction bases with no gene match: 14. Germline lookup yields CDR1 LGHNA and CDR2 YNFKEQ. The CDR3 spans 20 residues. CDR3 loop: CASSQDPSGTGGVGNQPQHF. Written as DNA, the CDR3 is TGTGCCAGCAGCCAGGACCCGTCAGGGACAGGGGGCGTAGGCAATCAGCCCCAGCATTTT.

This sequence joins TRBV29-1 and TRBJ2-7; maybe TRBD2 (6 bases). Germline CDR1 SQVTM, CDR2 ANQGSEA. The length of the CDR3 is 13 residues. With 6 bases removed from V and 2 bases from J, the gap between germline ends came to 14 bases. The CDR3 reads CSVGGRGPYEQYF. CDR3 coding DNA: TGCAGCGTGGGGGGTAGGGGTCCCTACGAGCAGTACTTC.

This clone was counted a few times. The chain joins TRBV24-1 to TRBJ2-1; a possible D gene is TRBD2 (5 bases). Germline CDR1 reads KGHDR; CDR2 reads SFDVKD. Trimming shortened V by 0 bases and J by 8 bases, and 10 bases separated the two germline ends. The CDR3 is 14 amino acids. The CDR3: CATSDLTGNDEQFF. In DNA, the CDR3 is TGTGCCACCAGTGATTTGACGGGGAACGATGAGCAGTTCTTC.

The chain carries TRBV5-6 and TRBJ2-2, with TRBD1 identical over 8 bases. J gave up 1 base and V 0 bases, and 11 bases lay outside the gene matches. The CDR3 is 19 amino acids. Germline-derived CDR1 and CDR2 are SGHDT and YYEEEE. The CDR3 protein is CASSLAYFIGQGNTGELFF. The CDR3 coding sequence is TGTGCCAGCAGCTTGGCCTATTTTATTGGACAGGGGAACACCGGGGAGCTGTTTTTT. Using reference TRBV5-6 and TRBJ2-2 for the parts outside the CDR3, the full variable domain is DAGVTQSPTHLIKTRGQQVTLRCSPKSGHDTVSWYQQALGQGPQFIFQYYEEEERQRGNFPDRFSGHQFPNYSSELNVNALLLGDSALYLCASSLAYFIGQGNTGELFFGEGSRLTVL.

The gene calls are TRBV29-1 and TRBJ2-1; 8 bases map to TRBD2. CDR1 and CDR2 from the germline V gene are SQVTM and ANQGSEA. The CDR3 spans 16 residues. J gave up 0 bases and V 1 base, and 5 bases lay outside the gene matches. The CDR3 is CSVEVASGYSYNEQFF. The CDR3 bases are TGCAGCGTTGAAGTCGCTAGCGGGTACTCCTACAATGAGCAGTTCTTC.

By sample fraction, this clone is medium-sized. CDR3 bases: TGTGCCTGGAGCCCTCGACAGGGGTCCTACGAGCAGTACTTC. Translating it yields CAWSPRQGSYEQYF. The chain carries TRBV30 and TRBJ2-7, with TRBD1 matching over 8 bases. The CDR3 has 14 amino acids. CDR1 is GTSNPN and CDR2 is SVGIG in the germline V gene (reference sequence). Germline trimming cut 3 bases from V and 1 base from J; bases unmatched to any gene: 5.

The chain combines TRBV2 with TRBJ1-2; 11 bases line up with TRBD1. Germline V CDR1 and CDR2: SNHLY, FYNNEI. The CDR3 spans 15 residues. V shed 7 bases, J shed 1 base, and the junction held 5 bases outside the gene matches. The CDR3 sequence: CASKGQGAFNYGYTF. In DNA, the CDR3 is TGTGCCAGCAAAGGACAGGGGGCCTTTAACTATGGCTACACCTTC. The variable domain in full, with the rest retrieved from reference TRBV2 and TRBJ1-2, is EPEVTQTPSHQVTQMGQEVILRCVPISNHLYFYWYRQILGQKVEFLVSFYNNEISEKSEIFDDQFSVERPDGSNFTLKIRSTKLEDSAMYFCASKGQGAFNYGYTFGSGTRLTVV.

The V call is TRBV3-1 (or the pseudogene TRBV3-2), the J call TRBJ1-3, with D possibly TRBD1 on 6 matching bases. Germline values: CDR1 LGHDT, CDR2 YNNKEL (reference sequence). The CDR3 has 14 amino acids. The ends were cut back, 2 bases at V and 4 bases at J, with 9 bases in the middle. The DNA of the CDR3 is TGTGCCAGCAGCCAACAGGGGACAGGAAACACCATATATTTT. Translated: CASSQQGTGNTIYF.

The V call is TRBV6-1, the J call TRBJ1-2; D perhaps matches TRBD1 (6 bases). V lost 4 bases to trimming and J lost 0 bases, with 15 bases between them. The CDR3 loop spans 16 amino acids. In germline, CDR1 is MNHNS, CDR2 SASEGT. The chain's CDR3 is CASSAEGGFSNYGYTF. The CDR3 coding sequence is TGTGCCAGCAGTGCGGAAGGGGGATTTTCTAACTATGGCTACACCTTC.

This clone was seen a few times. The genes are TRBV19 and TRBJ2-1, with TRBD1 matching over 8 bases. CDR3 length equals 15 residues. CDR1 is LNHDA and CDR2 is SQIVND in the germline V gene (reference sequence). V lost 4 bases to trimming and J lost 5 bases; unmatched junction nucleotides: 7. The CDR3 nucleotides are TGTGCCAGTAGTAGCGACAGGGGAGCGGACAATGAGCAGTTCTTC. It yields the protein CASSSDRGADNEQFF. The variable domain in full, with the rest retrieved from reference TRBV19 and TRBJ2-1, is DGGITQSPKYLFRKEGQNVTLSCEQNLNHDAMYWYRQDPGQGLRLIYYSQIVNDFQKGDIAEGYSVSREKKESFPLTVTSAQKNPTAFYLCASSSDRGADNEQFFGPGTRLTVL.

The V gene is TRBV15, the J gene TRBJ1-5; D might be TRBD1 (6 bases). Germline values: CDR1 LNHNV, CDR2 YYDKDF (reference sequence). The CDR3 contains 14 residues. Trimming left V 9 bases short and J 0 bases short, with 12 bases between. As DNA, the CDR3 is TGTGCCACGTCAACAGGGTATAGCAATCAGCCCCAGCATTTT. This gives the protein CATSTGYSNQPQHF.

The chain has TRBV6-5 and TRBJ2-7, with 10 bases identical to TRBD1. The length of the CDR3 is 16 residues. Germline lookup yields CDR1 MNHEY and CDR2 SVGAGI. V lost 2 bases to trimming and J lost 1 base; unmatched junction nucleotides: 5. CDR3 DNA sequence: TGTGCCAGCAGTTACCCGAGGACAGGGGGGTCCTACGAGCAGTACTTC. This gives the protein CASSYPRTGGSYEQYF.

The chain uses TRBV6-2 or TRBV6-3 and TRBJ1-1; TRBD1 matches 9 bases. The CDR3 runs to 15 residues. CDR1 is MNHEY, CDR2 SVGEGT, per germline. The ends lost 2 bases at V and 8 bases at J; junction bases unmatched: 9. In DNA, the CDR3 is TGTGCCAGCAGTTACCAAGGACAGGGGAGGTTGGAAGCTTTCTTT. Translated: CASSYQGQGRLEAFF.

This chain links TRBV7-9 with TRBJ1-5, with D unclear. Germline V lookup: CDR1 SEHNR, CDR2 FQNEAQ (reference sequence). The CDR3 totals 14 residues. V lost 4 bases, J lost 2 bases, and 9 bases lay in between. The CDR3 here is CASSSNSGNQPQHF. For the CDR3, the DNA is TGTGCCAGCAGCTCAAACAGTGGCAATCAGCCCCAGCATTTT.

This chain uses TRBV10-3 with TRBJ2-7; TRBD2 might be the D (5 bases). Trimming removed 6 bases at V and 3 bases at J, with 12 bases between. Germline V CDR1 and CDR2: ENHRY, SYGVKD. The CDR3 has 13 amino acids. The CDR3 bases are TGTGCCATCAGCCCCGCGGGCTACTACGAGCAGTACTTC. The encoded protein is CAISPAGYYEQYF.

J is TRBJ2-1 and V is TRBV6-2 or TRBV6-3; 11 bases agree with TRBD2. CDR1 and CDR2 (germline): MNHEY, SVGEGT. V shed 6 bases and J 2 bases; nucleotides not matched to a gene: 9. This CDR3 is 17 amino acids long. DNA for the CDR3: TGTGCCAGCAGCCAACTTACTAGCGGGAGCCCCTACAATGAGCAGTTCTTC. It yields the protein CASSQLTSGSPYNEQFF.

The chain employs TRBV9 and TRBJ2-7; 11 bases are a match to TRBD1. Losses at the gene ends were 4 bases for V and 6 bases for J; bases not matched to a gene: 6. CDR3 size: 14 residues. Germline CDR1 and CDR2: SGDLS and YYNGEE. This CDR3 is CASSQRGQGGEQYF. The CDR3 DNA reads TGTGCCAGCAGCCAAAGGGGACAGGGGGGCGAGCAGTACTTC. Full variable domain (remainder filled in from reference TRBV9 and TRBJ2-7): DSGVTQTPKHLITATGQRVTLRCSPRSGDLSVYWYQQSLDQGLQFLIQYYNGEERAKGNILERFSAQQFPDLHSELNLSSLELGDSALYFCASSQRGQGGEQYFGPGTRLTVT.

This clone has just one count. This sequence joins TRBV7-6 and TRBJ1-1, with a weak D call TRBD1 (5 bases). The ends were cut back, 5 bases at V and 6 bases at J, with 10 bases in the middle. CDR1 SGHVS and CDR2 FNYEAQ come from the germline V gene. The CDR3 has 12 amino acids. In nucleotides, the CDR3 is TGTGCCAGCAGCCGGACGGGGGCTGAAGCTTTCTTT. It specifies CASSRTGAEAFF.

This CDR3 is CASSREGGAQETQYF. DNA of the CDR3: TGTGCCAGCAGCAGAGAAGGGGGAGCCCAAGAGACCCAGTACTTC. The chain uses TRBV5-4 and TRBJ2-5; D perhaps matches TRBD1 (6 bases). Trimming took off 4 bases at V and 1 base at J, with 14 bases between the two ends. Looked up from germline, CDR1 is SGHNT and CDR2 is YYREEE (reference sequence). The CDR3 is 15 residues long. The variable domain in full, completed from reference TRBV5-4 and TRBJ2-5, reads ETGVTQSPTHLIKTRGQQVTLRCSSQSGHNTVSWYQQALGQGPQFIFQYYREEENGRGNFPPRFSGLQFPNYSSELNVNALELDDSALYLCASSREGGAQETQYFGPGTRLLVL.

This sequence joins TRBV9 and TRBJ1-6, with 8 positions matching TRBD1. The V gene's germline CDR1 is SGDLS and CDR2 YYNGEE. The length of the CDR3 is 16 residues. V trimming: 3 bases; J trimming: 0 bases; junction bases outside the gene matches: 2. CDR3 DNA sequence: TGTGCCAGCAGCGCCGGGACAGGCTCCTATAATTCACCCCTCCACTTT. Amino acid sequence: CASSAGTGSYNSPLHF.

This clone was detected a few times. The V and J genes are TRBV24-1 and TRBJ2-3; a possible D gene is TRBD2 (5 bases). This CDR3 is 16 amino acids long. The V gene lost 4 bases and the J gene lost 4 bases, with 17 bases spanning the gap. Germline V gene data show CDR1 as KGHDR and CDR2 as SFDVKD. For the CDR3, the DNA is TGTGCCACCAGTGACCCCCAACTAGGGCCCTCAGATACGCAGTATTTT. As protein: CATSDPQLGPSDTQYF.

The gene calls are TRBV29-1 and TRBJ2-7, with TRBD2 matching 12 bases. Per the germline V gene, CDR1 is SQVTM and CDR2 is ANQGSEA. This CDR3 is 13 amino acids long. The junction had 3 bases not matched to a gene; V was cut back by 5 bases and J by 4 bases. The CDR3 protein is CSVSTSGRYEQYF. In DNA, the CDR3 is TGCAGCGTTTCAACTAGCGGGAGGTACGAGCAGTACTTC.

This chain links TRBV9 with TRBJ1-2; 8 nucleotides agree with TRBD1. CDR3 length: 17 residues. V was pared by 2 bases and J by 3 bases, with 12 bases of the junction left unmatched. From germline, CDR1 is SGDLS and CDR2 YYNGEE. The chain's CDR3 is CASSVELQGAPDYGYTF. The CDR3 DNA is TGTGCCAGCAGCGTGGAACTGCAGGGGGCGCCGGACTATGGCTACACCTTC.